This TCR beta chain derives from a study of blood T cell repertoires in COVID-19. Study details: Specimens from acute and convalescent COVID-19 originated in the United States, Italy and Spain. The cDNA or gDNA used as material had been derived from T cells, B-cell-depleted T cells, or PBMCs.

The repertoire was sequenced with immunoSEQ multiplex PCR; TCRdb's copy has only in-frame clones and lacks some. The table lists around 75,000 clones, approximately 84% of them singletons. Patients from Seattle were sampled longitudinally, starting during active infection. This CDR3 is 15 amino acids long. V shed 6 bases and J shed 0 bases, with 13 bases lying between them. Germline values: CDR1 SGHTA, CDR2 FQGNSA. This clonotype was obtained from a man aged 45 to 65 with COVID-19, enrolled during active disease. Specimen: peripheral blood. The chain links TRBV7-2 to TRBJ2-3; a possible D gene is TRBD2 (6 bases). For the CDR3, the DNA is TGTGCCAGCAGGCCACCGGGACTGAGCACAGATACGCAGTATTTT. Translating it yields CASRPPGLSTDTQYF.